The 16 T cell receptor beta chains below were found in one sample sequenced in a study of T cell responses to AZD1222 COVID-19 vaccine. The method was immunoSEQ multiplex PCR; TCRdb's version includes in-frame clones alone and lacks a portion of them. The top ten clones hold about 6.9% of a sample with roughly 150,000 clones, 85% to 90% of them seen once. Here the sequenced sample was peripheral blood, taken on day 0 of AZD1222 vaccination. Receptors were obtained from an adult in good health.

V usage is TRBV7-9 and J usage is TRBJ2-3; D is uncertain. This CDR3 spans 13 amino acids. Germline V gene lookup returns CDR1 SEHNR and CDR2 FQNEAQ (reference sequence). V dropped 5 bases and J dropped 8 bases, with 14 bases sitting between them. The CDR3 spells CASSPTTGSTQYF. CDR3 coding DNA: TGTGCCAGCAGCCCCACGACTGGCAGTACGCAGTATTTT.

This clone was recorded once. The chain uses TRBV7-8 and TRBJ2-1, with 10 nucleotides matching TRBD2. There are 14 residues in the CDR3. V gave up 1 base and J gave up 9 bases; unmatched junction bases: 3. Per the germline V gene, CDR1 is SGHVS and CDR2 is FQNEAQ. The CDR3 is CASSLELAGTEQFF. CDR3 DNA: TGTGCCAGCAGCTTAGAACTAGCGGGGACTGAGCAGTTCTTC.

The CDR3 reads CASRDSEYTGELFF. The CDR3 bases are TGTGCCAGCAGAGACAGCGAGTACACCGGGGAGCTGTTTTTT. The chain employs TRBV2 and TRBJ2-2, with D maybe TRBD1 (5 bases). The length of the CDR3 is 14 residues. Trimming took off 6 bases at V and 3 bases at J, with 11 bases between the two ends. Germline V gene data show CDR1 as SNHLY and CDR2 as FYNNEI. Variable domain in full (rest from reference TRBV2 and TRBJ2-2): EPEVTQTPSHQVTQMGQEVILRCVPISNHLYFYWYRQILGQKVEFLVSFYNNEISEKSEIFDDQFSVERPDGSNFTLKIRSTKLEDSAMYFCASRDSEYTGELFFGEGSRLTVL.

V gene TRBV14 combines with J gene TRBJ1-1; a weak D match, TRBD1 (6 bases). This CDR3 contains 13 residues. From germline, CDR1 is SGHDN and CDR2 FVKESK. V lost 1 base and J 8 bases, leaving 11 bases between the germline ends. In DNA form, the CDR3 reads TGTGCCAGCAGCCAAGTTCTGGGACACGAAGCTTTCTTT. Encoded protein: CASSQVLGHEAFF.

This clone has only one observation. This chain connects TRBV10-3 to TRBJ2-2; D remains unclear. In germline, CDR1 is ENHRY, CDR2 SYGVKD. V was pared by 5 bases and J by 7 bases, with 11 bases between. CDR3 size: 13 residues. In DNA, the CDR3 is TGTGCCATCAGTCCAGATACTCGCGGGGAGCTGTTTTTT. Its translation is CAISPDTRGELFF.

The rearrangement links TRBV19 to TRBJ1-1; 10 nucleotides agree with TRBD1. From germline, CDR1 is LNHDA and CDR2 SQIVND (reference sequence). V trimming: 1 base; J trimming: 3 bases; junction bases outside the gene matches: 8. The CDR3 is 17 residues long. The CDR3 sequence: CASSIVTGGALDTEAFF. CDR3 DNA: TGTGCCAGTAGTATAGTGACAGGGGGCGCACTCGACACTGAAGCTTTCTTT. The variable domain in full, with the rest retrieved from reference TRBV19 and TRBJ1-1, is DGGITQSPKYLFRKEGQNVTLSCEQNLNHDAMYWYRQDPGQGLRLIYYSQIVNDFQKGDIAEGYSVSREKKESFPLTVTSAQKNPTAFYLCASSIVTGGALDTEAFFGQGTRLTVV.

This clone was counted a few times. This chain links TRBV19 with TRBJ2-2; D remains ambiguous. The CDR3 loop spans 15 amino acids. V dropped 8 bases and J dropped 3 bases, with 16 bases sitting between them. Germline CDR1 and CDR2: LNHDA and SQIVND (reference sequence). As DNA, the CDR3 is TGTGCCAGTTTACAGCCGTTTTCGGACACCGGGGAGCTGTTTTTT. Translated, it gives CASLQPFSDTGELFF.

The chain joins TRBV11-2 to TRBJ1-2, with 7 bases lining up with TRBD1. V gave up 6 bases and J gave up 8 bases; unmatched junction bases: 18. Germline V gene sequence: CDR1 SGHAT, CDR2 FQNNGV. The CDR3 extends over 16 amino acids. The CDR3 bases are TGTGCCAGCAGTCAATGGAAACGGACAGGCCCGATCGGCTACACCTTC. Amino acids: CASSQWKRTGPIGYTF.

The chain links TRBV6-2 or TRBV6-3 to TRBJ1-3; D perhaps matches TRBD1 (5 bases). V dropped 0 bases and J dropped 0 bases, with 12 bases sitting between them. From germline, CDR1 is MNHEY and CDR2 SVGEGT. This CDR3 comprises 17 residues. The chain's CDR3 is CASSYSSTGDSGNTIYF. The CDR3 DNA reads TGTGCCAGCAGTTACTCGAGCACGGGGGACTCTGGAAACACCATATATTTT.

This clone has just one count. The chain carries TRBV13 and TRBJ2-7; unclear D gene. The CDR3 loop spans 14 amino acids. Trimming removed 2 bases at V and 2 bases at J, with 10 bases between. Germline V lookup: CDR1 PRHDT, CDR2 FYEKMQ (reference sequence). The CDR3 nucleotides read TGTGCCAGCAGCTTAAGGGCGGCACCCTACGAGCAGTACTTC. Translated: CASSLRAAPYEQYF.

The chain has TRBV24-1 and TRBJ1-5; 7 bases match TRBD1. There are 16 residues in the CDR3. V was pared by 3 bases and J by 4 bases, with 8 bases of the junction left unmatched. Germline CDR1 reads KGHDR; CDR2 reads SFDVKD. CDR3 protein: CATSDRSGGPNQPQHF. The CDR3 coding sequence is TGTGCCACCAGTGATCGGTCAGGGGGACCTAATCAGCCCCAGCATTTT.

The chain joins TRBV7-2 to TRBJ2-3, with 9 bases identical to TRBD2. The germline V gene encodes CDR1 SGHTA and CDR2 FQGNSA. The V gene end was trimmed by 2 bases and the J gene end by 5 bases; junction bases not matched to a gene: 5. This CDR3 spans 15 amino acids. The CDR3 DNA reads TGTGCCAGCAGCTTAAGGCGGGGGGGCCAAGATACGCAGTATTTT. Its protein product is CASSLRRGGQDTQYF.

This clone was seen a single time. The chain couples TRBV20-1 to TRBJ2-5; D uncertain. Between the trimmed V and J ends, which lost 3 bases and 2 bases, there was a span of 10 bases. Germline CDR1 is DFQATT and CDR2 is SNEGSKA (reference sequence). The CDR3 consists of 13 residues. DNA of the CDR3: TGCAGTGCTAGTGTAGGGAAACAAGAGACCCAGTACTTC. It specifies CSASVGKQETQYF.

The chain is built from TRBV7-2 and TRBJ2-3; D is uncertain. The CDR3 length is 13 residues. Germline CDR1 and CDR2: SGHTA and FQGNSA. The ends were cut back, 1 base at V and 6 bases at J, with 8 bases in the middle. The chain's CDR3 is CASSLVPEDTQYF. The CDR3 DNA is TGTGCCAGCAGCTTAGTGCCCGAGGATACGCAGTATTTT.

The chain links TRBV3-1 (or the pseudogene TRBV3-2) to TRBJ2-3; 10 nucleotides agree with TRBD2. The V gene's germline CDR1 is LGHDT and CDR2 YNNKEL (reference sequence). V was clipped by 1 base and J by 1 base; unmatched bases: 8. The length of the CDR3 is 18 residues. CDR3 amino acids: CASSQVFLAGARTDTQYF. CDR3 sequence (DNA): TGTGCCAGCAGCCAAGTATTTCTAGCGGGGGCGCGCACAGATACGCAGTATTTT.

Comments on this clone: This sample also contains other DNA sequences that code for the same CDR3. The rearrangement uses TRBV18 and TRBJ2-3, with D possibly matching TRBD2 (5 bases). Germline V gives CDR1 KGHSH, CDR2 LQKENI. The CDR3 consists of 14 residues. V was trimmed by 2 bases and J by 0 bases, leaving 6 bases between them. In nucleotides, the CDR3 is TGTGCCAGCTCACCAACGGGAAGCACAGATACGCAGTATTTT. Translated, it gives CASSPTGSTDTQYF.